The 27 T cell receptor beta chains presented below share a single source sample, sequenced in a study of blood T cell repertoires in COVID-19. Data came from immunoSEQ multiplex PCR; TCRdb stores just in-frame clones and leaves some out. Of around 380,000 clones in the sample, about 87% were seen once. Sequenced material: PBMCs or T cells enriched from blood (not recorded which). The receptors were gathered from a man younger than 40 who had recovered from COVID-19.

This chain connects TRBV6-2 or TRBV6-3 to TRBJ1-3, with no clear D. Trimming removed 4 bases from V and 0 bases from J, with 7 bases in between. CDR3 length: 14 residues. Germline V gene lookup returns CDR1 MNHEY and CDR2 SVGEGT. The CDR3 here is CASSWLPSGNTIYF. In nucleotides, the CDR3 is TGTGCCAGCAGTTGGCTGCCCTCTGGAAACACCATATATTTT.

This chain joins TRBV6-1 and TRBJ2-5; 8 nucleotides line up with TRBD2. With V trimmed by 3 bases and J by 2 bases, 2 bases remained unmatched. Germline loops: CDR1 MNHNS, CDR2 SASEGT. The CDR3 length is 14 residues. CDR3 nucleotides: TGTGCCAGCAGTGATACGGGGGGGCAAGAGACCCAGTACTTC. Its protein is CASSDTGGQETQYF.

V and J are TRBV30 and TRBJ1-6; D is undetermined. V was shortened by 5 bases and J by 5 bases, with 10 bases between the two germline ends. The CDR3 has 13 residues. Germline V gene sequence: CDR1 GTSNPN, CDR2 SVGIG (reference sequence). The CDR3 sequence: CAWCLSHNSPLHF. The DNA of the CDR3 is TGTGCCTGGTGTCTATCACATAATTCACCCCTCCACTTT.

V is TRBV30 and J is TRBJ1-2, with 7 nucleotides matching TRBD1. The CDR3 totals 13 residues. V trimming: 0 bases; J trimming: 8 bases; junction bases outside the gene matches: 6. Germline V gene sequence: CDR1 GTSNPN, CDR2 SVGIG (reference sequence). In nucleotides, the CDR3 is TGTGCCTGGAGTGTAGACAGGGTAGAAGGCTACACCTTC. Amino acid sequence: CAWSVDRVEGYTF.

This chain links TRBV5-1 with TRBJ2-3, with a tentative D call TRBD1 (6 bases). The CDR3 is 15 amino acids. V was clipped by 4 bases and J by 1 base, with 13 bases between them. Germline V lookup: CDR1 SGHRS, CDR2 YFSETQ. CDR3 nucleotide sequence: TGCGCCAGCAGCGCCCTGGACAGCCGCACAGATACGCAGTATTTT. As protein: CASSALDSRTDTQYF. Together with reference TRBV5-1 and TRBJ2-3, the CDR3 gives the full variable domain: KAGVTQTPRYLIKTRGQQVTLSCSPISGHRSVSWYQQTPGQGLQFLFEYFSETQRNKGNFPGRFSGRQFSNSRSEMNVSTLELGDSALYLCASSALDSRTDTQYFGPGTRLTVL.

The chain joins TRBV5-1 to TRBJ1-1, with 12 bases lining up with TRBD1. V lost 4 bases to trimming and J lost 11 bases; unmatched junction nucleotides: 3. The CDR3 is 12 amino acids. Germline CDR1 is SGHRS and CDR2 is YFSETQ. The CDR3 coding sequence is TGCGCCAGCAGCAGGGACAGGGGGCACGCTTTCTTT. This codes for CASSRDRGHAFF.

Only a few counts were recorded for this clone. The V and J genes are TRBV2 and TRBJ1-5; D is undetermined. CDR1 and CDR2 from the germline V gene are SNHLY and FYNNEI. The CDR3 is 15 residues long. Trimming took 4 bases from V and 4 from J, leaving 14 bases between them. CDR3 DNA: TGTGCCAGCAGTGTCGTCGGGGTAGCAAATCAGCCCCAGCATTTT. This codes for CASSVVGVANQPQHF.

This rearrangement joins TRBV7-2 to TRBJ1-4; unclear D gene. The germline V gene has CDR1 SGHTA and CDR2 FQGNSA. CDR3 size: 13 residues. Trimming took 1 base from V and 10 from J, leaving 10 bases between them. The chain's CDR3 is CASSLDPGGKLFF. Here the CDR3 DNA reads TGTGCCAGCAGCTTAGATCCGGGAGGAAAACTGTTTTTT.

This clone was seen only a few times. The chain combines TRBV18 with TRBJ1-1, with D possibly TRBD1 on 5 matching bases. Germline assignment: CDR1 KGHSH and CDR2 LQKENI. The CDR3 extends over 13 amino acids. Trimming left V 7 bases short and J 1 base short, with 10 bases between. The CDR3 here is CASCTDRNTEAFF. For the CDR3, the DNA is TGTGCCAGCTGCACCGACAGGAACACTGAAGCTTTCTTT. The variable domain in full, completed from reference TRBV18 and TRBJ1-1, reads NAGVMQNPRHLVRRRGQEARLRCSPMKGHSHVYWYRQLPEEGLKFMVYLQKENIIDESGMPKERFSAEFPKEGPSILRIQQVVRGDSAAYFCASCTDRNTEAFFGQGTRLTVV.

This clone was detected once. The sample contains more than one DNA sequence encoding this CDR3. The chain recombines TRBV18 with TRBJ1-5, with 10 bases lining up with TRBD1. Germline loops: CDR1 KGHSH, CDR2 LQKENI. The CDR3 covers 15 residues. V lost 3 bases and J lost 2; bases outside the gene matches: 1. CDR3 in DNA: TGTGCCAGCTCACCGGGGACAGGGGGCAATCAGCCCCAGCATTTT. The encoded protein is CASSPGTGGNQPQHF.

As to this clone: The sample holds other DNA sequences that translate to the same CDR3. This chain uses TRBV2 with TRBJ1-1; no reliable D call. Deletions cut 8 bases from V and 2 bases from J, with 6 bases between. This CDR3 is built from 11 residues. Germline CDR1 is SNHLY and CDR2 is FYNNEI. The CDR3 DNA is TGTGCCAGCTCAGTTAACACTGAAGCTTTCTTT. This encodes CASSVNTEAFF.

V and J are TRBV13 and TRBJ1-2; 9 bases are a match to TRBD1. The CDR3 has 17 amino acids. CDR1 is PRHDT and CDR2 is FYEKMQ in the germline V gene (reference sequence). Trimming cost V 5 bases and J 0 bases; bases outside gene matches: 10. The CDR3, as DNA: TGTGCCAGCAGCCCCCGGGACAGGGTTCGAGCTAACTATGGCTACACCTTC. As protein: CASSPRDRVRANYGYTF.

The chain joins TRBV2 to TRBJ1-5; 7 positions agree with TRBD1. The CDR3 loop spans 20 amino acids. V was pared by 5 bases and J by 2 bases, with 21 bases of the junction left unmatched. CDR1 is SNHLY, CDR2 FYNNEI, per germline. CDR3: CASSPDFYLPGGTGNQPQHF. CDR3 coding DNA: TGTGCCAGCAGTCCCGACTTCTACCTTCCAGGGGGTACAGGCAATCAGCCCCAGCATTTT.

This chain links TRBV7-2 with TRBJ1-2; 9 nucleotides align to TRBD1. Germline V gene lookup returns CDR1 SGHTA and CDR2 FQGNSA. The CDR3 has 12 residues. V trimming: 3 bases; J trimming: 14 bases; junction bases outside the gene matches: 7. The chain's CDR3 is CASSFDRGSETF. The CDR3 DNA reads as TGTGCCAGCAGCTTTGACAGGGGGTCTGAAACCTTC.

This clone was observed a handful of times. The V and J genes are TRBV3-1 (or the pseudogene TRBV3-2) and TRBJ1-1; 9 bases match TRBD1. The length of the CDR3 is 12 residues. The germline V gene encodes CDR1 LGHDT and CDR2 YNNKEL (reference sequence). The CDR3 reads CAVTGGREEAFF. In DNA form, the CDR3 reads TGTGCAGTTACAGGGGGCCGAGAGGAAGCTTTCTTT.

This rearrangement joins TRBV6-5 to TRBJ2-3, with D possibly TRBD2 on 6 matching bases. V was shortened by 7 bases and J by 2 bases, with 13 bases between the two germline ends. Germline V CDR1 and CDR2: MNHEY, SVGAGI. The length of the CDR3 is 14 residues. CDR3 bases: TGTGCCAGCAAGAGTAGCGGAAACACAGATACGCAGTATTTT. Translating gives CASKSSGNTDTQYF.

The chain recombines TRBV9 with TRBJ1-5; D is undetermined. Germline-derived CDR1 and CDR2 are SGDLS and YYNGEE. The CDR3 extends over 14 amino acids. V was clipped by 5 bases and J by 0 bases, with 9 bases between them. CDR3 protein: CASSEEYSNQPQHF. Written as DNA, the CDR3 is TGTGCCAGCAGTGAGGAGTATAGCAATCAGCCCCAGCATTTT.

The CDR3 DNA sequence: TGCGCCAGCAGGGGAGGAGTAATGGAGGAAAAACTGTTTTTT. Its translation is CASRGGVMEEKLFF. This rearrangement joins TRBV4-3 to TRBJ1-4; D uncertain. There are 14 residues in the CDR3. V gave up 6 bases and J gave up 8 bases, with 16 bases separating them. Germline lookup yields CDR1 LGHNA and CDR2 YSLEER.

The chain links TRBV19 to TRBJ1-6, with D maybe TRBD1 (5 bases). The germline CDR1 and CDR2 sequences are LNHDA and SQIVND (reference sequence). The V gene lost 5 bases and the J gene lost 10 bases, with 30 bases spanning the gap. The CDR3 loop spans 19 amino acids. CDR3 coding DNA: TGTGCCAGTAGTCCTAGGGTCGTGACAGACCTAAACTCTAGATCACCCCTCCACTTT. This sequence encodes CASSPRVVTDLNSRSPLHF.

This chain joins TRBV18 and TRBJ1-4, with 9 bases that match TRBD1. Trimming took 3 bases from V and 8 from J; bases not matched to a gene: 7. The CDR3 contains 15 residues. From germline, CDR1 is KGHSH and CDR2 LQKENI. The CDR3 region is CASSPLQGAPEKLFF. In DNA form, the CDR3 reads TGTGCCAGCTCACCCCTACAGGGGGCGCCGGAAAAACTGTTTTTT.

This clone was counted once. The chain joins TRBV4-1 to TRBJ2-3, with D tentatively TRBD1 (8 bases). Germline V lookup: CDR1 MGHRA, CDR2 YSYEKL. Trimming left V 1 base short and J 1 base short, with 15 bases between. This CDR3 is 17 amino acids long. The CDR3 is CASSQAPQGGGTDTQYF. The CDR3 DNA reads as TGCGCCAGCAGCCAAGCCCCACAGGGGGGGGGCACAGATACGCAGTATTTT.

V gene TRBV2 combines with J gene TRBJ2-1; D uncertain. The CDR3 loop spans 10 amino acids. The germline V gene encodes CDR1 SNHLY and CDR2 FYNNEI. Trimming removed 6 bases at V and 10 bases at J, with 7 bases between. The chain's CDR3 is CASRAGEQFF. The CDR3 nucleotides read TGTGCCAGCAGGGCCGGGGAGCAGTTCTTC.

The V call is TRBV19, the J call TRBJ1-4, with 7 bases matching TRBD1. Germline CDR1 LNHDA, CDR2 SQIVND (reference sequence). This CDR3 region has 16 residues. V lost 2 bases, J lost 8 bases, and 11 bases stayed unmatched. CDR3 coding DNA: TGTGCCAGTAGTATACGAGGGGGCGGCTTAAGAGAAAAACTGTTTTTT. Its protein product is CASSIRGGGLREKLFF. Supplemented by reference TRBV19 and TRBJ1-4, the full variable domain reads DGGITQSPKYLFRKEGQNVTLSCEQNLNHDAMYWYRQDPGQGLRLIYYSQIVNDFQKGDIAEGYSVSREKKESFPLTVTSAQKNPTAFYLCASSIRGGGLREKLFFGSGTQLSVL.

This chain connects TRBV9 to TRBJ1-6, with D tentatively TRBD1 (5 bases). Germline V gene lookup returns CDR1 SGDLS and CDR2 YYNGEE. The CDR3 consists of 14 residues. The V gene lost 2 bases and the J gene lost 7 bases, with 10 bases spanning the gap. CDR3 in amino acids: CASSVDTQNSPLHF. The CDR3 DNA reads as TGTGCCAGCAGCGTGGACACTCAAAATTCACCCCTCCACTTT.

CDR3 bases: TGTGCCATCACCGGACAGGGGTACACCGGGGAGCTGTTTTTT. The encoded protein is CAITGQGYTGELFF. V usage is TRBV10-3 and J usage is TRBJ2-2, with TRBD1 matching 9 bases. J was trimmed by 3 bases and V by 7 bases; bases with no gene match: 3. This CDR3 has 14 residues. CDR1 and CDR2 from the germline V gene are ENHRY and SYGVKD.

The chain has TRBV7-9 and TRBJ2-2; D is unclear. V lost 5 bases and J 4 bases, leaving 11 bases between the germline ends. Germline V gene lookup returns CDR1 SEHNR and CDR2 FQNEAQ (reference sequence). The CDR3 runs 14 residues. CDR3 sequence reads: CASSLDTTTGELFF. In DNA form, the CDR3 reads TGTGCCAGCAGCCTCGACACAACCACCGGGGAGCTGTTTTTT.

This clone came up once. V usage is TRBV7-2 and J usage is TRBJ2-7, with 8 nucleotides matching TRBD1. V shed 1 base, J shed 5 bases, and the junction held 4 bases outside the gene matches. The germline gives CDR1 SGHTA, CDR2 FQGNSA. The CDR3 sequence is 14 residues long. CDR3 bases: TGTGCCAGCAGCTTAGAGACAGGGGTCCACGAGCAGTACTTC. It codes for CASSLETGVHEQYF. Supplemented by reference TRBV7-2 and TRBJ2-7, the full variable domain reads GAGVSQSPSNKVTEKGKDVELRCDPISGHTALYWYRQSLGQGLEFLIYFQGNSAPDKSGLPSDRFSAERTGGSVSTLTIQRTQQEDSAVYLCASSLETGVHEQYFGPGTRLTVT.